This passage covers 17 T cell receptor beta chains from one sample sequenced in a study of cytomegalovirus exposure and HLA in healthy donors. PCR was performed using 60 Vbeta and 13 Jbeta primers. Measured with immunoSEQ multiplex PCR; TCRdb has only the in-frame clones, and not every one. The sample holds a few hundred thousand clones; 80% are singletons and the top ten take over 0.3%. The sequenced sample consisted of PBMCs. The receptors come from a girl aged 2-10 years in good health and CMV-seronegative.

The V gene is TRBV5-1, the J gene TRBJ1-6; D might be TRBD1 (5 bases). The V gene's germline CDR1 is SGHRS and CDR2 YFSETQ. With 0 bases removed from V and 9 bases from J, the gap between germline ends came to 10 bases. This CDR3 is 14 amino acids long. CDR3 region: CASSLEGEGSPLHF. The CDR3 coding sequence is TGCGCCAGCAGCTTGGAAGGGGAAGGTTCACCCCTCCACTTT.

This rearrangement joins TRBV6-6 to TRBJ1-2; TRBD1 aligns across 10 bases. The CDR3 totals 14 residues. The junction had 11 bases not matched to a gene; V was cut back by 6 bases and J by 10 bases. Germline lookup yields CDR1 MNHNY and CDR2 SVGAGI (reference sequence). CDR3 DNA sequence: TGTGCCAGCAGGAGTCCGGGACAGGGGCCTTACTACACCTTC. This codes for CASRSPGQGPYYTF.

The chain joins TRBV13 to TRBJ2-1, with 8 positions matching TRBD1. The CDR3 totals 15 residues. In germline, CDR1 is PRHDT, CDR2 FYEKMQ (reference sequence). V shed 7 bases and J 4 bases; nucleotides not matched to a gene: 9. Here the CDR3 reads CASNRLGQEYNEQFF. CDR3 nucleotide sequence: TGTGCCAGCAACCGATTGGGACAGGAATACAATGAGCAGTTCTTC.

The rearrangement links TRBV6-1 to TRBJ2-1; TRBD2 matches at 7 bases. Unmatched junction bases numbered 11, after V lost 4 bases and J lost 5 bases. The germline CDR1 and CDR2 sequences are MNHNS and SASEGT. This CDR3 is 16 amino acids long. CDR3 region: CASSVAGFRGDNEQFF. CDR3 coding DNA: TGTGCCAGCAGTGTCGCCGGATTCCGGGGGGACAATGAGCAGTTCTTC.

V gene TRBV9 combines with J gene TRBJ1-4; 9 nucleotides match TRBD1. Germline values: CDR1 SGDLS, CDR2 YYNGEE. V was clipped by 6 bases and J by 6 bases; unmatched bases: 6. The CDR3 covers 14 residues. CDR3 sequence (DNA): TGTGCCAGCACCCCGACAGGGGGTGATGAAAAACTGTTTTTT. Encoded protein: CASTPTGGDEKLFF. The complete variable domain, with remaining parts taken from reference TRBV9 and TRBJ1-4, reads DSGVTQTPKHLITATGQRVTLRCSPRSGDLSVYWYQQSLDQGLQFLIQYYNGEERAKGNILERFSAQQFPDLHSELNLSSLELGDSALYFCASTPTGGDEKLFFGSGTQLSVL.

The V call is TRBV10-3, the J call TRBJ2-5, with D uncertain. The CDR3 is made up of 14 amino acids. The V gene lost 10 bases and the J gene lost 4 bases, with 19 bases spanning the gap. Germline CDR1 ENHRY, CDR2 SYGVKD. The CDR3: CATRSATLIETQYF. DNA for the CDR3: TGTGCCACCCGAAGCGCTACCCTGATAGAGACCCAGTACTTC.

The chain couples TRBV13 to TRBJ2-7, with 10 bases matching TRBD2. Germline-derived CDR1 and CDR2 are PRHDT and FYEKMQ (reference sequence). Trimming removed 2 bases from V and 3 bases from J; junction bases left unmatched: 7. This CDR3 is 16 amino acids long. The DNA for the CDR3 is TGTGCCAGCAGCTTACCTAGACTAGCGGGTAGCTACGAGCAGTACTTC. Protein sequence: CASSLPRLAGSYEQYF.

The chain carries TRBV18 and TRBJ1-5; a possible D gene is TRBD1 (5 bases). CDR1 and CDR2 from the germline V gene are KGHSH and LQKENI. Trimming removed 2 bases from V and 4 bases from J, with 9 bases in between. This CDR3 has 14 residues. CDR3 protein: CASSPSTVNQPQHF. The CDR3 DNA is TGTGCCAGCTCACCATCGACAGTTAATCAGCCCCAGCATTTT. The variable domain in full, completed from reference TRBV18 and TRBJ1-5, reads NAGVMQNPRHLVRRRGQEARLRCSPMKGHSHVYWYRQLPEEGLKFMVYLQKENIIDESGMPKERFSAEFPKEGPSILRIQQVVRGDSAAYFCASSPSTVNQPQHFGDGTRLSIL.

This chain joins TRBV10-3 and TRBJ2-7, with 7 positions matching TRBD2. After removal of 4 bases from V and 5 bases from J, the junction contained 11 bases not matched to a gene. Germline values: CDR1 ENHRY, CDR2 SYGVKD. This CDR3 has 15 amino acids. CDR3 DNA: TGTGCCATCAGTGCCCGGACTAGTCAGGAGAACGAGCAGTACTTC. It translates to CAISARTSQENEQYF.

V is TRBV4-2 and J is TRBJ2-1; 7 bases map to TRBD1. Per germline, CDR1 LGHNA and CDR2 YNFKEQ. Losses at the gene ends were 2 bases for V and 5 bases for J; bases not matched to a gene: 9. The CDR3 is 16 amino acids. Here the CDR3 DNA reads TGTGCCAGCAGCCAAAACCCGGGACAGAGAAACAATGAGCAGTTCTTC. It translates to CASSQNPGQRNNEQFF.

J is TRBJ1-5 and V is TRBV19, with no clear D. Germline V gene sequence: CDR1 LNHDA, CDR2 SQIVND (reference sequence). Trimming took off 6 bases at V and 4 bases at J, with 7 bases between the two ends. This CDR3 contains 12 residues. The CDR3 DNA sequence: TGTGCCAGTAGATTGGAGAATCAGCCCCAGCATTTT. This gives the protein CASRLENQPQHF.

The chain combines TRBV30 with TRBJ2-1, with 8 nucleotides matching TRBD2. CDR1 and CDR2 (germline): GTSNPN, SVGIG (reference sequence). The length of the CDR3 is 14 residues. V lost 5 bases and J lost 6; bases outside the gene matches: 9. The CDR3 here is CAWAREGGSNEQFF. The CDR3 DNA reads TGTGCCTGGGCTCGGGAGGGCGGTTCCAATGAGCAGTTCTTC. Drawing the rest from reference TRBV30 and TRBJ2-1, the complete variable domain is SQTIHQWPATLVQPVGSPLSLECTVEGTSNPNLYWYRQAAGRGLQLLFYSVGIGQISSEVPQNLSASRPQDRQFILSSKKLLLSDSGFYLCAWAREGGSNEQFFGPGTRLTVL.

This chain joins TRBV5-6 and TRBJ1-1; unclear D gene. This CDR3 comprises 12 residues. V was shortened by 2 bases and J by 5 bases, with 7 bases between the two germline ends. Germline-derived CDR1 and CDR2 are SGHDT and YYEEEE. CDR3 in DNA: TGTGCCAGCAGCTTTCGGGTGACTGAAGCTTTCTTT. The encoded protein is CASSFRVTEAFF.

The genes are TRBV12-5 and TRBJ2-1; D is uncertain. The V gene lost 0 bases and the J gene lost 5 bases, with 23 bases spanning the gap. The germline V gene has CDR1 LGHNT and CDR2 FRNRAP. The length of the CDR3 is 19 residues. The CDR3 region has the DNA TGTGCTAGTGGTTTGGTTGGCCGACACGTTGTTTCAGATGACAATGAGCAGTTCTTC. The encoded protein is CASGLVGRHVVSDDNEQFF.

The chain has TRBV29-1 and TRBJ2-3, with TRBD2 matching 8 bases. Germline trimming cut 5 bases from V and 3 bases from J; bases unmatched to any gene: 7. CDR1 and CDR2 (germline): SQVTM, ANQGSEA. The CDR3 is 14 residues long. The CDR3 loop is CSVQSTSGTDTQYF. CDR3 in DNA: TGCAGCGTTCAAAGCACTAGCGGTACAGATACGCAGTATTTT.

DNA of the CDR3: TGTGCCAGCAGCGTAGCACCACATGAGAACACCGGGGAGCTGTTTTTT. Translation gives CASSVAPHENTGELFF. This rearrangement joins TRBV9 to TRBJ2-2; D uncertain. This CDR3 spans 16 amino acids. V lost 0 bases and J 1 base, leaving 10 bases between the germline ends. Germline loops: CDR1 SGDLS, CDR2 YYNGEE.

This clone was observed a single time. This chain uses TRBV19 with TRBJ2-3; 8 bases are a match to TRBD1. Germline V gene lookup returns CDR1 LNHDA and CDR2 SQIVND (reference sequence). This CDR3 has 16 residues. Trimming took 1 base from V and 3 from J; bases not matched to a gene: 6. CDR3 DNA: TGTGCCAGTAGTATAGCCCAGGGGGCTGGTACAGATACGCAGTATTTT. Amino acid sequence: CASSIAQGAGTDTQYF.